The entry below describes one T cell receptor (beta chain). The data were obtained in a study of cytomegalovirus exposure and HLA in healthy donors. Generated by immunoSEQ multiplex PCR, the TCRdb table keeps only in-frame clones and is missing some. The data contain some 140,000 clones, roughly 90% of them singletons. This TCR came from a man in his late teens or twenties in good health and CMV-seronegative. The sequenced material came from PBMCs.

The CDR3 region has the DNA TGTGCCACCCGACAGGGATACGGAGAAGCTTTCTTT. Protein: CATRQGYGEAFF. The rearrangement links TRBV27 to TRBJ1-1; 7 positions agree with TRBD1. CDR1 MNHEY and CDR2 SMNVEV come from the germline V gene (reference sequence). The junction had 10 bases not matched to a gene; V was cut back by 10 bases and J by 8 bases. This CDR3 region has 12 residues.